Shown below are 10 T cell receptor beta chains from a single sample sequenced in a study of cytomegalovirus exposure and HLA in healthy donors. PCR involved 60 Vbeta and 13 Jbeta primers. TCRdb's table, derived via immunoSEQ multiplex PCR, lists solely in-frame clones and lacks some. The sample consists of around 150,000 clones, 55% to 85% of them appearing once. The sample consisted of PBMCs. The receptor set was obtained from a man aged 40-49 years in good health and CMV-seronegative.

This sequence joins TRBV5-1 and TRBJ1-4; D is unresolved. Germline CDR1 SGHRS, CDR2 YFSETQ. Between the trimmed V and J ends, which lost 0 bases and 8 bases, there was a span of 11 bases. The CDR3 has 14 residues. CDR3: CASSLEAGKEKLFF. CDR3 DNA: TGCGCCAGCAGCTTGGAGGCGGGTAAAGAAAAACTGTTTTTT.

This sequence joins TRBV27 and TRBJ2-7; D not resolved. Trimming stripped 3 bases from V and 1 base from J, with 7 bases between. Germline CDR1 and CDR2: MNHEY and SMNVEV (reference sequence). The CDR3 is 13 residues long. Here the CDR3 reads CASSFSRSYEQYF. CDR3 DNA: TGTGCCAGCAGTTTTAGTCGTTCCTACGAGCAGTACTTC.

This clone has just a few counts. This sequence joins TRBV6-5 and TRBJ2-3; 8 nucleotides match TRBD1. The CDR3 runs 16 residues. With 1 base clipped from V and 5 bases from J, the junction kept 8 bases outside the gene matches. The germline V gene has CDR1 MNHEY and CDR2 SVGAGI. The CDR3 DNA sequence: TGTGCCAGCAGTTACTATTCGACAGGGGTTGGAGATACGCAGTATTTT. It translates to CASSYYSTGVGDTQYF.

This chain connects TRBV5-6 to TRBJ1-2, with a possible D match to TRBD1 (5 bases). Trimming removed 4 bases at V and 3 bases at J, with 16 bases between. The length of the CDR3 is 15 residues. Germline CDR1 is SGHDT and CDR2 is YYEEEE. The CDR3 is CASSKTGLLYYGYTF. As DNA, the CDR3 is TGTGCCAGCAGCAAGACGGGACTCCTATACTATGGCTACACCTTC.

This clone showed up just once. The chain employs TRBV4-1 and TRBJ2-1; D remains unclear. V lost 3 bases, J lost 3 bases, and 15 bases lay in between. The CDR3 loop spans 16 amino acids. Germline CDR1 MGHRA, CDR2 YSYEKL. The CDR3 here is CASSQYREHLYNEQFF. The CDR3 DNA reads TGCGCCAGCAGCCAGTATCGTGAACACCTCTACAATGAGCAGTTCTTC.

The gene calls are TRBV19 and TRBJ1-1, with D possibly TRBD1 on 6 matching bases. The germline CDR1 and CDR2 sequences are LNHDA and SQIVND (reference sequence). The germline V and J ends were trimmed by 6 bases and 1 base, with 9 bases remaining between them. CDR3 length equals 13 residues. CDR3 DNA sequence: TGTGCCAGTAGCCGGACAGCGAACACTGAAGCTTTCTTT. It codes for CASSRTANTEAFF.

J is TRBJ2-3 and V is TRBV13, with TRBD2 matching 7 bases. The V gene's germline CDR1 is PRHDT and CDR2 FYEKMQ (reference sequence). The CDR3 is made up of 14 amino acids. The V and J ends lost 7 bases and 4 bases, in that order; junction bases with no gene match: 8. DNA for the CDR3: TGTGCCAGCACCCGCGGACTAGTCCCAGATACGCAGTATTTT. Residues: CASTRGLVPDTQYF.

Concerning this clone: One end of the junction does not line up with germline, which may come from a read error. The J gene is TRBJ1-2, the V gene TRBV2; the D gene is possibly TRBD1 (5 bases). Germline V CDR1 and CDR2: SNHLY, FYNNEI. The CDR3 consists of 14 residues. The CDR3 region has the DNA TGTGCCAGCAGTGGTGTACGGGGGGTTTATGGCTACCCCTTC. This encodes CASSGVRGVYGYPF.

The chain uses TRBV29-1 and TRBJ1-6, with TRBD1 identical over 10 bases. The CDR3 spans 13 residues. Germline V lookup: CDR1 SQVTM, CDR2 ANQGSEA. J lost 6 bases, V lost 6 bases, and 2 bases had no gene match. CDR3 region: CSVRTGGNSPLHF. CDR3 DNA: TGCAGCGTGAGGACAGGGGGTAATTCACCCCTCCACTTT.

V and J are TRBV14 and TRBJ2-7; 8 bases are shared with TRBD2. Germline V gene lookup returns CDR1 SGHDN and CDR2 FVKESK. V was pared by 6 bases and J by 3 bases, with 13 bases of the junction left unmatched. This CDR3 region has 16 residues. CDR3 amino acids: CASRFFEAGVGYEQYF. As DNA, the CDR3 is TGTGCCAGCAGATTTTTCGAAGCGGGAGTGGGCTACGAGCAGTACTTC.